This T cell receptor beta chain was sequenced for a study of blood T cell repertoires in COVID-19. Overall study context: Sites across the United States, Italy and Spain contributed samples from acute and convalescent COVID-19. Sample material is recorded as cDNA or gDNA derived from T cells, B-cell-depleted T cells, or PBMCs.

CDR3 size: 17 residues. The V end was cut by 10 bases, the J end by 4 bases, with 26 bases between. Germline assignment: CDR1 MDHEN and CDR2 SYDVKM. Original data processing: Reference gene primer amplification gave nucleated cell count estimates. Some clones are missing from TCRdb's copy, which holds only in-frame ones; the method was immunoSEQ multiplex PCR. That table gives V, J and clone size, and the DNA gave D and trimming. This table has roughly 140,000 clones, 75% to 85% appearing once. The chain is built from TRBV28 and TRBJ1-3, with unresolved D. The sequenced sample was peripheral blood. This clonotype was sampled from a woman in her fifties or sixties in a cohort sampled during active or convalescent COVID-19. The CDR3 DNA reads as TGTGCCACATTCAACATCCGGGTCACGGTGTTCGGAAACACCATATATTTT. Translating gives CATFNIRVTVFGNTIYF. Variable domain in full (rest from reference TRBV28 and TRBJ1-3): DVKVTQSSRYLVKRTGEKVFLECVQDMDHENMFWYRQDPGLGLRLIYFSYDVKMKEKGDIPEGYSVSREKKERFSLILESASTNQTSMYLCATFNIRVTVFGNTIYFGEGSWLTVV.